The 18 T cell receptor beta chains below come from one sample, sequenced in a study of regulatory and conventional T cells in RAG deficiency. Sequencing used immunoSEQ multiplex PCR; TCRdb keeps in-frame clones, though not all of them. The data contain approximately 30,000 clones, about 96% of them seen just once; the ten biggest clones take up under 0.45%. Blood CD4+ CD25-low CD127-high conventional T cells supplied the genomic DNA template. These data were also filed under a second study, of regulatory T cells. That investigation notes: Primers: 52 TRBV forward and 13 TRBJ reverse.

The sequencing sample was made of CD25- CD4+ T cells sorted from blood. All receptors come from a human donor in good health.

The chain uses TRBV4-1 and TRBJ2-7; tentative D call: TRBD1 (6 bases). CDR1 is MGHRA, CDR2 YSYEKL, per germline. V dropped 0 bases and J dropped 3 bases, with 12 bases sitting between them. The CDR3 sequence is 15 residues long. CDR3 bases: TGCGCCAGCAGCCAAGAACGCAGGGGAAGCTACGAGCAGTACTTC. This gives the protein CASSQERRGSYEQYF.

The rearrangement joins TRBV30 to TRBJ1-1; 8 nucleotides align to TRBD1. The CDR3 length is 15 residues. Looked up from germline, CDR1 is GTSNPN and CDR2 is SVGIG (reference sequence). V gave up 4 bases and J gave up 0 bases; unmatched junction bases: 7. The CDR3 is CAWKDKTGVNTEAFF. CDR3 sequence (DNA): TGTGCCTGGAAGGATAAGACAGGGGTGAACACTGAAGCTTTCTTT. Filled out from reference TRBV30 and TRBJ1-1, the complete variable domain reads SQTIHQWPATLVQPVGSPLSLECTVEGTSNPNLYWYRQAAGRGLQLLFYSVGIGQISSEVPQNLSASRPQDRQFILSSKKLLLSDSGFYLCAWKDKTGVNTEAFFGQGTRLTVV.

The chain carries TRBV5-4 and TRBJ2-3; TRBD2 might be the D (6 bases). Germline V gene lookup returns CDR1 SGHNT and CDR2 YYREEE (reference sequence). V lost 2 bases, J lost 0 bases, and 7 bases lay in between. The CDR3 is 14 residues long. The CDR3 DNA reads as TGTGCCAGCAGCTTTAGCGGTAGCACAGATACGCAGTATTTT. This gives the protein CASSFSGSTDTQYF. The full variable domain, its missing parts supplied by reference TRBV5-4 and TRBJ2-3, is ETGVTQSPTHLIKTRGQQVTLRCSSQSGHNTVSWYQQALGQGPQFIFQYYREEENGRGNFPPRFSGLQFPNYSSELNVNALELDDSALYLCASSFSGSTDTQYFGPGTRLTVL.

By its share, this clone is medium-sized. This rearrangement joins TRBV7-2 to TRBJ2-7; maybe TRBD1 (6 bases). Germline CDR1 and CDR2: SGHTA and FQGNSA. V was clipped by 2 bases and J by 2 bases, with 10 bases between them. The CDR3 runs 14 residues. Written as DNA, the CDR3 is TGTGCCAGCAGCTTAAGCAGGGACACCTACGAGCAGTACTTC. This codes for CASSLSRDTYEQYF.

This clone showed up just a few times. V gene TRBV6-5 combines with J gene TRBJ1-3; the D gene is possibly TRBD1 (6 bases). This CDR3 spans 15 amino acids. Germline V gene sequence: CDR1 MNHEY, CDR2 SVGAGI. V lost 5 bases, J lost 0 bases, and 11 bases lay in between. DNA for the CDR3: TGTGCCAGCAGTCCTGACAGGAACTCTGGAAACACCATATATTTT. It codes for CASSPDRNSGNTIYF.

V usage is TRBV10-1 and J usage is TRBJ2-1; TRBD2 aligns across 10 bases. V lost 3 bases, J lost 9 bases, and 11 bases stayed unmatched. The CDR3 totals 16 residues. The germline V gene encodes CDR1 WNHNN and CDR2 SYGVQD (reference sequence). CDR3 coding DNA: TGCGCCAGCAGTGAATTGGGGCTAGCGGGGGTTGGTGAGCAGTTCTTC. This encodes CASSELGLAGVGEQFF.

The J gene is TRBJ1-3, the V gene TRBV19; no reliable D call. Trimming pared 2 bases from V and 1 base from J, leaving 9 bases between. Germline V gene sequence: CDR1 LNHDA, CDR2 SQIVND (reference sequence). The CDR3 has 15 residues. CDR3 bases: TGTGCCAGTAGTATAAGAACAGTTTCTGGAAACACCATATATTTT. It specifies CASSIRTVSGNTIYF.

CDR3 loop: CASSELGRINTEAFF. CDR3 coding DNA: TGTGCCAGCAGTGAGTTGGGCAGAATTAACACTGAAGCTTTCTTT. The chain recombines TRBV6-1 with TRBJ1-1; D not certain. The CDR3 sequence is 15 residues long. Germline CDR1 and CDR2: MNHNS and SASEGT. V was shortened by 3 bases and J by 2 bases, with 13 bases between the two germline ends.

This chain joins TRBV27 and TRBJ2-7; 9 positions match TRBD1. The CDR3 spans 15 residues. From germline, CDR1 is MNHEY and CDR2 SMNVEV (reference sequence). V shed 6 bases, J shed 1 base, and the junction held 7 bases outside the gene matches. The CDR3 DNA reads as TGTGCCAGCAGGGATAGGACAGGGGTATCCTACGAGCAGTACTTC. Translation gives CASRDRTGVSYEQYF.

The chain uses TRBV19 and TRBJ1-2; 10 bases align to TRBD1. This CDR3 has 16 residues. Germline-derived CDR1 and CDR2 are LNHDA and SQIVND (reference sequence). V trimming: 5 bases; J trimming: 4 bases; junction bases outside the gene matches: 10. The CDR3 here is CASSPLGTGEAYGYTF. The CDR3 DNA is TGTGCCAGTAGTCCTCTCGGGACAGGGGAAGCCTATGGCTACACCTTC.

The chain joins TRBV4-1 to TRBJ2-7; D is uncertain. Germline CDR1 and CDR2: MGHRA and YSYEKL. Trimming removed 10 bases from V and 0 bases from J, with 19 bases in between. CDR3 length: 15 amino acids. The CDR3 spells CATSMPGRSSYEQYF. The DNA of the CDR3 is TGCGCCACCTCCATGCCAGGTAGAAGCTCCTACGAGCAGTACTTC.

The CDR3 loop is CASSLLAVRGGYTF. In DNA form, the CDR3 reads TGTGCCAGCAGCTTATTGGCAGTCCGGGGTGGCTACACCTTC. The rearrangement joins TRBV7-9 to TRBJ1-2; no reliable D call. The CDR3 covers 14 residues. V lost 2 bases and J 7 bases, leaving 14 bases between the germline ends. Germline V gene data show CDR1 as SEHNR and CDR2 as FQNEAQ (reference sequence).

The chain uses TRBV19 and TRBJ1-1; 7 bases are shared with TRBD1. From germline, CDR1 is LNHDA and CDR2 SQIVND (reference sequence). Unmatched junction bases numbered 14, after V lost 7 bases and J lost 6 bases. This CDR3 has 15 amino acids. CDR3 protein: CASTAGALGTAEAFF. The CDR3 DNA reads TGTGCCAGTACGGCAGGGGCTCTCGGGACAGCTGAAGCTTTCTTT.

The rearrangement joins TRBV18 to TRBJ1-2; possible D gene TRBD1, 5 bases. The germline V and J ends were trimmed by 2 bases and 4 bases, with 8 bases remaining between them. The CDR3 totals 13 residues. Germline CDR1 and CDR2: KGHSH and LQKENI. The CDR3 region is CASSPSQGYGYTF. The CDR3 DNA reads TGTGCCAGCTCACCATCCCAGGGCTATGGCTACACCTTC.

The chain recombines TRBV11-2 with TRBJ1-4; perhaps TRBD1 as D (5 bases). From germline, CDR1 is SGHAT and CDR2 FQNNGV. CDR3 length: 15 amino acids. V was clipped by 5 bases and J by 11 bases, with 21 bases between them. Here the CDR3 DNA reads TGTGCCAGCAGCCAGATTGGGAGGGGCGAGGTGAAACTGTTTTTT. Translating gives CASSQIGRGEVKLFF. Combining the CDR3 with reference TRBV11-2 and TRBJ1-4 gives the whole variable domain EAGVAQSPRYKIIEKRQSVAFWCNPISGHATLYWYQQILGQGPKLLIQFQNNGVVDDSQLPKDRFSAERLKGVDSTLKIQPAKLEDSAVYLCASSQIGRGEVKLFFGSGTQLSVL.

The chain has TRBV18 and TRBJ2-1; 11 nucleotides match TRBD2. V shed 6 bases and J 6 bases; nucleotides not matched to a gene: 7. The CDR3 length is 15 residues. Germline V gene sequence: CDR1 KGHSH, CDR2 LQKENI. The CDR3 DNA reads TGTGCCAGCTCCCTAGGACTAGCGGGTCTCAATGAGCAGTTCTTC. Protein product: CASSLGLAGLNEQFF.

V and J are TRBV7-6 and TRBJ2-7; TRBD1 aligns across 7 bases. Germline V gives CDR1 SGHVS, CDR2 FNYEAQ. The CDR3 has 13 amino acids. J lost 7 bases, V lost 5 bases, and 8 bases had no gene match. CDR3 in DNA: TGTGCCAGCAGCCTAAAGACAGGGATTGAGCAGTACTTC. It is translated as CASSLKTGIEQYF.

This chain connects TRBV9 to TRBJ1-5; 8 bases fit TRBD1. V shed 4 bases, J shed 12 bases, and the junction held 18 bases outside the gene matches. Looked up from germline, CDR1 is SGDLS and CDR2 is YYNGEE. This CDR3 spans 16 amino acids. CDR3 region: CASSPRGDRTWDIQHF. The DNA of the CDR3 is TGTGCCAGCAGCCCTCGGGGGGACAGGACTTGGGATATCCAGCATTTT.